This T cell receptor (beta chain) was sequenced during a study of beta chain features in type 1 diabetes. Study-level findings and limits: Insertion counts at VDJ junctions were lower in type 1 diabetes patients, who also showed more deletions there. Patients and controls would share equally any PCR tilt toward shorter templates.

In total, each donor contributed a single heparinised blood draw that averaged roughly 100 mL. The whole isolated RNA underwent reverse transcription, so sequencing captured expressed TCRB transcripts. Several million reads were obtained on average from naive, central memory and regulatory T cell samples. Profiled with immunoSEQ multiplex PCR; TCRdb holds only in-frame clones, not every one. Of 330,000 or so clones listed, 14% are singletons. The V segment lost 5 bases and the J segment 8 bases; nucleotides outside the gene matches: 4. The germline gives CDR1 MGHRA, CDR2 YSYEKL. The CDR3 runs 13 residues. Regarding this clone: The antigen remains undetermined.

The chain couples TRBV4-1 to TRBJ1-4; 8 nucleotides line up with TRBD1. This sequence was found in a man aged 25-45 years in good health. Sequenced: central memory CD4+ T cells from blood. CDR3 protein: CASSIDRGEKLFF. CDR3 coding DNA: TGCGCCAGCAGCATAGACAGGGGCGAAAAACTGTTTTTT.